These 2 T cell receptor beta chains were all obtained from the same sample, sequenced in a study of blood T cell dynamics during melanoma immunotherapy. This table comes from immunoSEQ multiplex PCR, and its TCRdb copy is limited to in-frame clones, with some not included. This sample has about 14,000 clones, with roughly 90% found just once. Time point meaning: week 3, after first cycle of checkpoint inhibitor. The source was blood, collected from a patient treated with checkpoint blockade. These receptors all come from a human donor with melanoma.

The chain carries TRBV9 and TRBJ1-3; a possible D gene is TRBD1 (6 bases). The germline V gene encodes CDR1 SGDLS and CDR2 YYNGEE. CDR3 length: 14 residues. The V end was cut by 4 bases, the J end by 4 bases, with 12 bases between. The CDR3 reads CASSPRTVGNTIYF. The CDR3 bases are TGTGCCAGCAGCCCCCGGACAGTAGGAAACACCATATATTTT.

The sample holds a few counts of this clone. The CDR3: CASSLADSYGYTF. The CDR3 coding sequence is TGTGCCAGCAGCTTGGCGGATTCGTATGGCTACACCTTC. The chain employs TRBV5-4 and TRBJ1-2; no reliable D call. V was trimmed by 0 bases and J by 5 bases, leaving 8 bases between them. The germline V gene has CDR1 SGHNT and CDR2 YYREEE (reference sequence). The CDR3 totals 13 residues.